This T cell receptor beta chain was found in a study of cytomegalovirus exposure and HLA in healthy donors. General observations from the study: Researchers left out some V segments, among them TRBV6-2 and TRBV6-3, as indistinguishable. The study reported that TCR beta sequences accurately predicted HLA-A and HLA-B alleles in most subjects. Researchers catalogued 164 TCR beta chains as cytomegalovirus-associated. V- and J-gene trimming in TCR beta was tied to a missense DCLRE1C variant by an analysis performed later.

Trimming removed 3 bases from V and 1 base from J, with 6 bases in between. The germline V gene encodes CDR1 MNHNY and CDR2 SVGAGI (reference sequence). The CDR3 spans 13 residues. The study ran its PCR with 60 Vbeta and 13 Jbeta primers. Profiled with immunoSEQ multiplex PCR; TCRdb holds only in-frame clones, not every one. This table holds 150,000 to 200,000 clones, roughly 88% found once. As to this clone: As yet, its antigen is unknown.

Specimen: PBMCs. The sequence was obtained from a man aged 18 to 35 in good health and CMV-seropositive. The chain joins TRBV6-6 to TRBJ1-1; D remains ambiguous. The CDR3 reads CASSYGRNTEAFF. As DNA, the CDR3 is TGTGCCAGCAGTTATGGGAGGAACACTGAAGCTTTCTTT.